Detailed here is one TCR beta chain. Its matching antigen is unknown. Treatment specified: oral pan-JAK inhibitor, 5-10 mg twice daily. This specimen belongs to a study of CD8+ T cells in alopecia areata. The overall study: Treated patients were given oral tofacitinib, which was dosed at 5 to 10 mg twice daily. Disease severity was quantified as SALT score of affected scalp area.

Broader study findings: Expanded CD8+ clones among the top 100, and scalp clonality, were significantly decreased by tofacitinib.

Isolated RNA was reverse transcribed into cDNA used as the sequencing template. The assay was immunoSEQ multiplex PCR, and TCRdb's table has in-frame clones only and misses some. This sample has some 42,000 clones; about nine tenths occur once, and the top ten carry approximately 17%. After removal of 3 bases from V and 6 bases from J, the junction contained 7 bases not matched to a gene. The CDR3 runs to 14 residues. CDR1 is MGHRA and CDR2 is YSYEKL in the germline V gene. The chain joins TRBV4-1 to TRBJ1-1; 7 nucleotides align to TRBD1. Sequencing was performed on CD8+ T cells sorted from blood, taken at week 24, from a patient treated with tofacitinib. This sequence was found in a human donor with alopecia areata. DNA of the CDR3: TGCGCCAGCAGCCAGGAACTTGGGACAGCTGAAGCTTTCTTT. It specifies CASSQELGTAEAFF.